The clone carrying this TCR beta chain appeared once. Its antigen is currently unknown. Germline loops: CDR1 SNHLY, CDR2 FYNNEI. Trimming took 6 bases from V and 0 from J, leaving 8 bases between them. CDR3 length equals 14 residues. Data came from immunoSEQ multiplex PCR; TCRdb stores just in-frame clones and leaves some out. The table includes roughly 120,000 clones, about 88% detected once. The data derive from a study of T cell responses to AZD1222 COVID-19 vaccine. Study-wide points: The CD4 TCRs associated with vaccination extended across spike and predominated at 160-218 and 743-854.

The V call is TRBV2, the J call TRBJ1-4; D unresolved. The sequenced sample was peripheral blood, obtained on day 0 of AZD1222 vaccination. The sequence was obtained from an adult in good health. The chain's CDR3 is CASRVVATNEKLFF. CDR3 sequence (DNA): TGTGCCAGCAGAGTCGTTGCAACTAATGAAAAACTGTTTTTT.